This TCR beta chain stems from a study of blood T cell repertoires in COVID-19 (TCRdb year 2020). Context from the whole study: Samples covering the acute and convalescent phases of COVID-19 were provided by collaborators in the United States, Italy and Spain. The material from the prospective study consisted of cDNA or gDNA derived from T cells, B-cell-depleted T cells, or PBMCs. Deeply sampled blood TCRbeta repertoires from subjects exposed to, actively infected with, or recovered from COVID-19 were included in the dataset. The repertoires were made available in a free public database intended to serve as a resource for research on the immune response to SARS-CoV-2. The samples were drawn from the first 160 participants of the ongoing ImmuneRACE study and from roughly 1,300 subjects provided by 6 global collaborators. Sample metadata almost always included a de-identified subject ID, COVID-19 status, age in years and sex. Where available, HLA class I and class II types were obtained from metadata supplied by the sample provider rather than from assay-based typing.

As regards this clone: Its recognized antigen is unknown. Base qualities are not provided; no much larger clone lies one nucleotide away.

What the authors observed across the whole study: The quantity of clinical and demographic metadata differed by source and by participant and was supplied without curation.

V sheds 7 bases and J sheds 0 bases, leaving 18 bases between their ends. CDR1 and CDR2 are read off the germline V gene (reference sequence) as LNHDA and SQIVND. The CDR3 starts with the cysteine, ends with the phenylalanine, and has 17 residues. Only the CDR3 DNA stays, 51 bases, in frame from base 1. One collaborating source in Seattle enrolled patients during active infection and followed them longitudinally through the course of disease. Collaborating institutions collected whole blood in K2EDTA tubes following their own protocols. For TCRbeta analysis, collaborators shipped samples in one of three forms: frozen whole blood, isolated PBMCs, or DNA extracted from either of those sample types. The immunoSEQ Assay, a bias-controlled multiplex PCR, was used to amplify TCRbeta CDR3 regions from genomic DNA. Per the authors' processing: Nucleated cell counts per sample were estimated from amplification of reference gene primers within the assay. To quantify the absolute abundance of each unique TCRbeta CDR3 rearrangement, sequence reads were collapsed and filtered. For each sample, productive Simpson clonality was calculated as the square root of Simpson's diversity index across productive rearrangements. TCRdb mirrors the immuneACCESS table, restricted to in-frame sequences. Some clones are absent from its copies; in checked studies, under half trace to an unresolved V gene, and the reason for the others is unknown. V, J and clone size derive from that table, while D and trimming were established from the DNA sequence. This sample comprises fewer than 700,000 clones, roughly nine tenths of them detected only once. Together, the top ten hold 7.8% of the sample.

The chain was built from TRBV19 and TRBJ2-2, with the D gene too uncertain to name. Sample: peripheral blood. The origin of this receptor is a woman between 50 and 59 years old with COVID-19, enrolled during active disease. CDR3 loop: CASTPWLTGSNTGELFF. The nucleotides are TGTGCCAGTACCCCGTGGCTTACGGGTTCGAACACCGGGGAGCTGTTTTTT.